The 12 T cell receptor beta chains reported below all come from one sample, sequenced in a study of spatial heterogeneity in lung cancer. Time point of the sample: blood at routine non-recurrence follow-up after resection. TCRdb re-analysed the 5' RACE reads in MiXCR, keeping a single row per CDR3 protein. The repertoire has more than 75,000 distinct CDR3 sequences, roughly a fifth of them found once; the top ten carry 20% to 25%. The input for sequencing was PBMCs, taken at follow-up. All receptors derive from a male donor with early-stage non-small cell lung cancer.

The sample holds a few counts of this clonotype. The chain combines TRBV20-1 with TRBJ2-1, with TRBD2 matching 7 bases. The CDR3 is made up of 15 amino acids. Unmatched junction bases numbered 7, after V lost 3 bases and J lost 2 bases. Germline CDR1 reads DFQATT; CDR2 reads SNEGSKA (reference sequence). CDR3 residues: CSARDGLGPYNEQFF. CDR3 nucleotide sequence: TGCAGTGCTAGGGACGGACTAGGGCCCTACAATGAGCAGTTCTTC.

This clonotype was seen a few times. V gene TRBV5-4 combines with J gene TRBJ2-7; possible D gene TRBD1, 9 bases. V lost 4 bases to trimming and J lost 5 bases, with 22 bases between them. Germline V gene lookup returns CDR1 SGHNT and CDR2 YYREEE (reference sequence). This CDR3 has 16 amino acids. DNA of the CDR3: TGTGCCAGCAGCCCCCGGGGGGGGACAGGGAGACACGAGCAGTACTTC. Translation: CASSPRGGTGRHEQYF.

This clonotype was observed a handful of times. This chain joins TRBV2 and TRBJ2-7; 7 nucleotides line up with TRBD1. Losses at the gene ends were 6 bases for V and 7 bases for J; bases not matched to a gene: 6. The V gene's germline CDR1 is SNHLY and CDR2 FYNNEI. This CDR3 region has 12 residues. CDR3 residues: CASRRQGPEQYF. CDR3 bases: TGTGCCAGCAGACGACAGGGTCCGGAGCAGTACTTC.

A few counts support this clonotype. V usage is TRBV7-9 and J usage is TRBJ2-7; 7 positions match TRBD1. CDR1 is SEHNR, CDR2 FQNEAQ, per germline (reference sequence). CDR3 length: 14 residues. After removal of 10 bases from V and 0 bases from J, the junction contained 9 bases not matched to a gene. CDR3 sequence: CATESGGSSYEQYF. In DNA form, the CDR3 reads TGTGCCACCGAATCAGGGGGAAGCTCCTACGAGCAGTACTTC.

This clonotype has more than one count but fewer than ten. The chain is built from TRBV18 and TRBJ1-2; weak D call: TRBD1 (5 bases). Trimming removed 3 bases at V and 2 bases at J, with 13 bases between. CDR1 and CDR2 from the germline V gene are KGHSH and LQKENI. The CDR3 has 15 amino acids. The chain's CDR3 is CASSPSGAKNYGYTF. The CDR3, as DNA: TGTGCCAGCTCACCGTCCGGGGCAAAGAACTATGGCTACACCTTC. The full variable domain, its missing parts supplied by reference TRBV18 and TRBJ1-2, is NAGVMQNPRHLVRRRGQEARLRCSPMKGHSHVYWYRQLPEEGLKFMVYLQKENIIDESGMPKERFSAEFPKEGPSILRIQQVVRGDSAAYFCASSPSGAKNYGYTFGSGTRLTVV.

J is TRBJ2-4 and V is TRBV14; 7 positions agree with TRBD1. J was trimmed by 8 bases and V by 6 bases; bases with no gene match: 7. CDR1 is SGHDN and CDR2 is FVKESK in the germline V gene. The CDR3 sequence is 13 residues long. This chain's CDR3 is CASSPTGIHIQYF. CDR3 coding DNA: TGTGCCAGCAGTCCGACAGGGATACACATTCAGTACTTC.

DNA for the CDR3: TGTGCCTGGAGTTCGAACACCGGGGAGCTGTTTTTT. This sequence encodes CAWSSNTGELFF. The chain combines TRBV30 with TRBJ2-2; D is uncertain. Germline V gene lookup returns CDR1 GTSNPN and CDR2 SVGIG (reference sequence). The ends were cut back, 2 bases at V and 0 bases at J, with 1 base in the middle. The CDR3 is 12 amino acids.

The J gene is TRBJ2-4, the V gene TRBV20-1; either TRBD1 or TRBD2 may fit D (5 bases each). Looked up from germline, CDR1 is DFQATT and CDR2 is SNEGSKA (reference sequence). This CDR3 region has 16 residues. V lost 2 bases and J 0 bases, leaving 14 bases between the germline ends. CDR3 in amino acids: CSARSWDLIAKNIQYF. CDR3 nucleotides: TGCAGTGCTAGATCTTGGGACCTAATAGCCAAAAACATTCAGTACTTC.

This clonotype was seen only a few times. V and J are TRBV6-2 or TRBV6-3 and TRBJ1-1; D uncertain. Trimming stripped 8 bases from V and 4 bases from J, with 11 bases between. From germline, CDR1 is MNHEY and CDR2 SVGEGT. The CDR3 covers 12 residues. CDR3 loop: CASGVVGTEAFF. The CDR3 DNA reads TGTGCCAGCGGGGTGGTCGGCACTGAAGCTTTCTTT.

The chain recombines TRBV28 with TRBJ2-5; 7 nucleotides match TRBD1. Germline V gene data show CDR1 as MDHEN and CDR2 as SYDVKM. Trimming took 2 bases from V and 1 from J; bases not matched to a gene: 4. CDR3 size: 15 residues. In nucleotides, the CDR3 is TGTGCCAGCAGTTTACCGAGGGGGCCCCAAGAGACCCAGTACTTC. It specifies CASSLPRGPQETQYF.

This clonotype has ten or more counts. V gene TRBV6-6 combines with J gene TRBJ2-6, with TRBD2 matching over 15 bases. CDR1 and CDR2 from the germline V gene are MNHNY and SVGAGI (reference sequence). The V gene end was trimmed by 6 bases and the J gene end by 2 bases; junction bases not matched to a gene: 2. The CDR3 runs to 17 residues. The CDR3 DNA reads as TGTGCCAGCAGGCGGACTAGCGGGGGGGCTGGGGCCAACGTCCTGACTTTC. It encodes CASRRTSGGAGANVLTF.

V is TRBV5-1 and J is TRBJ2-1; tentatively, D is TRBD1 (5 bases). Trimming removed 0 bases from V and 9 bases from J, with 22 bases in between. This CDR3 is built from 17 residues. Looked up from germline, CDR1 is SGHRS and CDR2 is YFSETQ. CDR3 in amino acids: CASSLGFSSSAQGEQFF. The CDR3 region has the DNA TGCGCCAGCAGCTTGGGGTTCTCCTCATCCGCTCAGGGTGAGCAGTTCTTC. The full variable domain, its missing parts supplied by reference TRBV5-1 and TRBJ2-1, is KAGVTQTPRYLIKTRGQQVTLSCSPISGHRSVSWYQQTPGQGLQFLFEYFSETQRNKGNFPGRFSGRQFSNSRSEMNVSTLELGDSALYLCASSLGFSSSAQGEQFFGPGTRLTVL.